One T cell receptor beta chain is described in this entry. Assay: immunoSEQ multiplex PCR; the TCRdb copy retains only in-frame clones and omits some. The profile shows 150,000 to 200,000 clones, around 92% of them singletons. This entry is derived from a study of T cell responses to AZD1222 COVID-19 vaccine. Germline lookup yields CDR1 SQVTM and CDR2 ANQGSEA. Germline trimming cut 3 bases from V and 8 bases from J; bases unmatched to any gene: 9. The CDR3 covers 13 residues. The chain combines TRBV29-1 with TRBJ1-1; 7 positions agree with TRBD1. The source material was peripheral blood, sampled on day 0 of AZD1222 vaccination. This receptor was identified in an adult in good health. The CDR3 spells CSVDPTIQGEAFF. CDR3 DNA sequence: TGCAGCGTTGACCCCACGATACAGGGGGAAGCTTTCTTT.